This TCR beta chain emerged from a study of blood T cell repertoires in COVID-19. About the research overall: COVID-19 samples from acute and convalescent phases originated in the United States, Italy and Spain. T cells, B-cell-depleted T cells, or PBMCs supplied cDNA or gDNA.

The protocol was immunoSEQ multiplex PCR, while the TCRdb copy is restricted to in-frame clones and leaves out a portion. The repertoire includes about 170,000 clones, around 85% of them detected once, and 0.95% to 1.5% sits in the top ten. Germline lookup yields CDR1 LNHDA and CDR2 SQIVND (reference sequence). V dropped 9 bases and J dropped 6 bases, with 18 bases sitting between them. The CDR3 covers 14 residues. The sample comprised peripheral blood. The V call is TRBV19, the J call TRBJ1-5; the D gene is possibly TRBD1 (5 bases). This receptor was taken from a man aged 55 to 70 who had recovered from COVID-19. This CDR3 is CASSWGGDSQPQHF. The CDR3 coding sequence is TGTGCCAGCTCTTGGGGGGGTGACAGTCAGCCCCAGCATTTT.